This TCR beta chain stems from a study of spatial heterogeneity in lung cancer. Study information: After resection, follow-up PBMC samples were sequenced when available, at a median of approximately 25 months later. Regarding the study as a whole: Blood contained ubiquitous expanded tumor TCRs more at resection than at follow-up.

TCRdb reprocessed the 5' RACE reads with MiXCR, giving one entry per CDR3 protein. This sample has about 120,000 distinct CDR3 sequences, with 10% to 15% found just once. Indicated time point: blood at routine non-recurrence follow-up after resection. Tumor, nontumor lung or frozen PBMC supplied whole RNA, sequenced without sorting. The germline gives CDR1 ENHRY, CDR2 SYGVKD. V dropped 5 bases and J dropped 2 bases, with 15 bases sitting between them. CDR3 length equals 15 residues. This clonotype was counted only a few times. Its target is unknown. This specimen was PBMCs, taken at follow-up. The rearrangement links TRBV10-3 to TRBJ2-5; possible D gene TRBD1, 5 bases. The TCR was taken from a male donor with early-stage non-small cell lung cancer. CDR3 protein: CAISNTGLGQETQYF. In DNA, the CDR3 is TGTGCCATCAGTAATACAGGATTGGGTCAAGAGACCCAGTACTTC.